These 16 T cell receptor beta chains originate from one sample sequenced in a study of tumor-infiltrating lymphocytes in primary liver carcinoma. Using a constant-region primer together with ProtoScript II reverse transcriptase, TCR beta cDNA was made from around 500 ng of total RNA. Three-round nested multiplex PCR performed with slightly modified ARM-PCR produced the TCR beta libraries. The two initial PCR rounds, about 9 cycles each, used TRBV1-TRBV30 forward and C-beta reverse primers. MiXCR, applied by TCRdb to the multiplex PCR reads, yields one record per CDR3 protein. The data hold approximately 40,000 distinct CDR3 sequences, with just under 75% observed a single time. From unsorted bulk tissue weighing roughly 17-34 mg, DNA and RNA were co-extracted. The sequencing input was liver tumor tissue from sampling region 4. Sample subset: tumor region T4, right-lateral pole. The receptors derive from a man aged 35 to 55 with primary liver carcinoma and hepatitis B virus infection.

With regard to this clonotype: Compared with germline, one end of the junction differs, possibly owing to a read error. The chain uses TRBV11-3 and TRBJ2-1; D unresolved. Per the germline V gene, CDR1 is SGHNT and CDR2 is YENEEA. The CDR3 has 14 amino acids. CDR3 in amino acids: CVSSLGVSNNEEFF. The DNA of the CDR3 is TGTGTCAGTAGCTTAGGCGTCTCGAACAATGAGGAGTTCTTC.

In regard to this clonotype: An end of the junction does not agree with germline; a read error may underlie this. Written as DNA, the CDR3 is TGTGCCAGCAGCCCAAGGTTGGGCCGACGGAAGTACACTGAAGCTTTCTTC. This gives the protein CASSPRLGRRKYTEAFF. This sequence joins TRBV11-2 and TRBJ1-1; D is uncertain. Germline CDR1 and CDR2: SGHAT and FQNNGV. The CDR3 is 17 amino acids.

Of note for this clonotype: The junction differs from germline at one of its ends, possibly a read error. The rearrangement links TRBV5-5 to TRBJ2-2, with TRBD1 as a possible D gene (7 bases). The CDR3 is made up of 14 amino acids. Looked up from germline, CDR1 is SGHKS and CDR2 is YYEKEE (reference sequence). CDR3 sequence (DNA): TGTGCCAGCAGCTTGGGCAGAGGGGGCGGGGAACTGTTTTTT. Its translation is CASSLGRGGGELFF.

This clonotype came up many times. The chain combines TRBV5-5 with TRBJ2-7, with a possible D match to TRBD1 (6 bases). Between the trimmed V and J ends, which lost 2 bases and 5 bases, there was a span of 14 bases. The CDR3 runs to 14 residues. Germline V gene data show CDR1 as SGHKS and CDR2 as YYEKEE (reference sequence). CDR3 protein: CASSFRGRGNEQYF. CDR3 bases: TGTGCCAGCAGCTTTCGGGGCAGGGGTAACGAGCAGTACTTC.

With respect to this clonotype: The CDR3 ends on some other residue instead of the conserved phenylalanine or tryptophan, so this is likely a read error. It is unclear where the CDR3 begins or ends on the DNA, so no DNA is shown, and the CDR3 is as TCRdb lists it. The chain has TRBV5-4 and TRBJ2-5. The CDR3 sequence runs 12 residues, both termini included. The germline CDR1 and CDR2 sequences are SGHNT and YYREEE (reference sequence). Here the CDR3 reads CASCLDKAVKYY.

With respect to this clonotype: No conserved phenylalanine or tryptophan ends this CDR3, so it is likely a read error. This chain uses TRBV28 with TRBJ2-1, with TRBD2 matching 8 bases. The CDR3 covers 14 residues. Germline lookup yields CDR1 MDHEN and CDR2 SYDVKM. The ends lost 9 bases at V and 7 bases at J; junction bases unmatched: 11. CDR3 nucleotide sequence: TGTGCCAGTAGTGCCGGGACTAGGGTAAATGAGCAGTTCTTA. The encoded protein is CASSAGTRVNEQFL.

As concerns this clonotype: Its ends do not fully match the called genes, so a read error is possible. The J gene is TRBJ1-1, the V gene TRBV11-3; D gene uncertain. Germline CDR1 is SGHNT and CDR2 is YENEEA. CDR3 length equals 13 residues. The CDR3 region has the DNA TGTGCCAGCGGCTTAACAGTTAACACTGAAGCTATCTTT. Its protein product is CASGLTVNTEAIF.

A remark on this clonotype: Sequence at one end of the junction differs from germline and may be a read error. The chain's CDR3 is CASSYPRVGRSPGSPYEQYF. DNA for the CDR3: TGTGCCAGCAGTTACCCGAGAGTAGGCAGGAGCCCCGGAAGCCCCTACGAGCAATACTTC. The chain combines TRBV6-2 or TRBV6-3 with TRBJ2-7, with no clear D. The CDR3 consists of 20 residues. Germline CDR1 MNHEY, CDR2 SVGEGT.

As to this clonotype: This may stem from a read error, because a much larger clone lies one nucleotide away. The final CDR3 position lacks the conserved phenylalanine or tryptophan, pointing to a likely read error. CDR3: CASSPNRRDTEAFS. In nucleotides, the CDR3 is TGTGCCAGCAGCCCTAACAGGAGGGACACTGAAGCTTTCTCT. The chain combines TRBV7-2 with TRBJ1-1, with D possibly TRBD1 on 5 matching bases. CDR1 and CDR2 from the germline V gene are SGHTA and FQGNSA. Trimming stripped 5 bases from V and 3 bases from J, with 13 bases between. This CDR3 is built from 14 residues.

With respect to this clonotype: One end of the junction fails to match germline, which may point to a read error. The V gene is TRBV6-1, the J gene TRBJ2-3, with D possibly TRBD2 on 5 matching bases. Germline values: CDR1 MNHNS, CDR2 SASEGT. This CDR3 comprises 12 residues. The CDR3 nucleotides read TGTGCCAGCATGCCTAGCACAGATACGCGGTATTTT. It specifies CASMPSTDTRYF.

This clonotype was detected a few times. Mismatch with germline at one junction end may stem from a read error. The V and J genes are TRBV5-5 and TRBJ2-3; D ambiguous. In germline, CDR1 is SGHKS, CDR2 YYEKEE (reference sequence). The CDR3 is 14 amino acids. CDR3: CAGSWRMVADTQYF. For the CDR3, the DNA is TGTGCCGGCAGCTGGAGAATGGTGGCAGATACGCAGTATTTT.

The genes are TRBV4-3 and TRBJ2-1; tentatively, D is TRBD1 or TRBD2 (6 bases each). The CDR3 is 12 amino acids. CDR1 and CDR2 (germline): LGHNA, YSLEER. V lost 8 bases and J lost 11, with 16 bases in between. The CDR3 nucleotides are TGCGCCAGCCCTGAAGGGGGGAGAAAGCAGTTCTTC. Protein: CASPEGGRKQFF.

On this clonotype itself: An end of the junction differs from the germline gene, which may be a read error. The chain is built from TRBV28 and TRBJ1-5, with TRBD1 identical over 9 bases. The germline V gene has CDR1 MDHEN and CDR2 SYDVKM. The CDR3 length is 14 residues. The CDR3 sequence: CASSLTGGMQPRHF. The CDR3 nucleotides are TGTGCTAGCAGTTTGACAGGGGGAATGCAGCCCCGGCATTTT.

This clonotype is a singleton in its sample. The conserved final phenylalanine or tryptophan is absent from the CDR3, which likely points to a read error. V gene TRBV11-2 combines with J gene TRBJ2-3, with a possible D match to TRBD2 (6 bases). From germline, CDR1 is SGHAT and CDR2 FQNNGV. The CDR3 is made up of 16 amino acids. CDR3 DNA: TGTGCCAGCAGCCCAGTTGGTGGAGGGGTCCCAGATACACAGTATTGT. It specifies CASSPVGGGVPDTQYC.

Comments on this clonotype: The junction departs from the called germline gene at one end, perhaps through a read error. The V call is TRBV13, the J call TRBJ1-1, with 9 bases that match TRBD1. This CDR3 has 15 amino acids. From germline, CDR1 is PRHDT and CDR2 FYEKMQ (reference sequence). The CDR3 loop is CASKEIQGAGTEVFF. The CDR3 region has the DNA TGTGCCAGCAAGGAGATACAGGGGGCAGGCACTGAAGTTTTCTTT.

This clonotype came up many times. This chain uses TRBV5-1 with TRBJ1-2, with D uncertain. Germline V gives CDR1 SGHRS, CDR2 YFSETQ. The germline V and J ends were trimmed by 2 bases and 8 bases, with 13 bases remaining between them. The CDR3 spans 13 residues. CDR3 bases: TGCGCCAGCAGCTTTCGGGTTGGAGAAGGCTACACCTTC. Its translation: CASSFRVGEGYTF.